This T cell receptor beta chain was found in a study of T cell responses to AZD1222 COVID-19 vaccine. Assay used: immunoSEQ multiplex PCR; TCRdb lists only in-frame clones, some missing. Of about 120,000 clones listed, 85% to 95% are singletons. The V gene's germline CDR1 is SGDLS and CDR2 YYNGEE. With 3 bases removed from V and 0 bases from J, the gap between germline ends came to 7 bases. This CDR3 spans 15 amino acids. The origin of this receptor is an adult who received the AZD1222 COVID-19 vaccine. This specimen consisted of peripheral blood, obtained 28 days after the second AZD1222 dose. The chain couples TRBV9 to TRBJ2-6; D is uncertain. CDR3 protein: CASSATVSGANVLTF. CDR3 in DNA: TGTGCCAGCAGCGCGACGGTCTCTGGGGCCAACGTCCTGACTTTC.